The 26 T cell receptor beta chains presented below share a single source sample, sequenced in a study of blood T cells in healthy people across ages. A sample-barcoded 5' primer and a J-beta primer mix were used in a second PCR of roughly 6 to 11 cycles. Each CDR3 protein is one row after TCRdb ran MiXCR on the 5' RACE reads. The repertoire holds hundreds of thousands of distinct CDR3 sequences, with more than 20% as singletons. Sequencing was done on a sample of blood. These receptors were obtained from a man aged 65 to 79 in good health.

The V and J genes are TRBV5-1 and TRBJ2-5; 8 bases align to TRBD2. The J call may be incorrect, as the DNA end agrees better with TRBJ2-1. The germline V gene encodes CDR1 SGHRS and CDR2 YFSETQ. The CDR3 runs to 15 residues. This CDR3 reads CASSFDSGANNEQFF. The CDR3 DNA follows: TGCGCCAGCAGCTTCGATAGCGGGGCGAACAATGAGCAGTTCTTC.

The V gene is TRBV11-2, the J gene TRBJ2-5; 9 nucleotides match TRBD1. Germline V lookup: CDR1 SGHAT, CDR2 FQNNGV. The CDR3 is made up of 14 amino acids. With V trimmed by 5 bases and J by 7 bases, 8 bases remained unmatched. The CDR3 spells CASSRTGGQGTQYF. The CDR3 nucleotides are TGTGCCAGCAGCAGAACAGGGGGCCAGGGGACCCAGTACTTC. Using reference TRBV11-2 and TRBJ2-5 for the parts outside the CDR3, the full variable domain is EAGVAQSPRYKIIEKRQSVAFWCNPISGHATLYWYQQILGQGPKLLIQFQNNGVVDDSQLPKDRFSAERLKGVDSTLKIQPAKLEDSAVYLCASSRTGGQGTQYFGPGTRLLVL.

This clonotype turned up a few times. V gene TRBV14 combines with J gene TRBJ2-1; 9 bases match TRBD2. Trimming took 5 bases from V and 8 from J; bases not matched to a gene: 13. This CDR3 contains 16 residues. CDR1 and CDR2 (germline): SGHDN, FVKESK. In DNA form, the CDR3 reads TGTGCCAGCAGCTTCGGCGGACTAGCGCCTACGGATGAGCAGTTCTTC. Encoded protein: CASSFGGLAPTDEQFF.

This clonotype was detected only a few times. The rearrangement joins TRBV5-1 to TRBJ2-1, with 9 nucleotides matching TRBD1. Germline V CDR1 and CDR2: SGHRS, YFSETQ. The CDR3 is 15 residues long. Trimming cost V 3 bases and J 7 bases; bases outside gene matches: 8. For the CDR3, the DNA is TGCGCCAGCAGCTCCTCCTCTGACAGGGGGAATGAGCAGTTCTTC. It translates to CASSSSSDRGNEQFF.

The gene calls are TRBV7-2 and TRBJ2-2; D unclear. Deletions cut 5 bases from V and 3 bases from J, with 10 bases between. Germline V gene lookup returns CDR1 SGHTA and CDR2 FQGNSA. The CDR3 totals 14 residues. The CDR3 reads CASSPNGDTGELFF. The CDR3, as DNA: TGTGCCAGCAGCCCTAATGGGGACACCGGGGAGCTGTTTTTT.

The genes are TRBV25-1 and TRBJ2-1, with 9 bases aligning to TRBD1. CDR3 size: 14 residues. The junction had 6 bases not matched to a gene; V was cut back by 3 bases and J by 9 bases. Germline V gene sequence: CDR1 MGHDK, CDR2 SYGVNS. CDR3 sequence reads: CASSDMDRGGEQFF. CDR3 DNA sequence: TGTGCCAGCAGTGATATGGACAGGGGCGGTGAGCAGTTCTTC.

The chain uses TRBV20-1 and TRBJ2-2; 8 bases agree with TRBD2. V dropped 3 bases and J dropped 4; count of bases not matched to a gene: 7. The CDR3 contains 15 residues. CDR1 DFQATT and CDR2 SNEGSKA come from the germline V gene (reference sequence). For the CDR3, the DNA is TGCAGTGCTAGTAACGGCGGGAGGATCACCGGGGAGCTGTTTTTT. Residues: CSASNGGRITGELFF.

The genes are TRBV20-1 and TRBJ2-1; TRBD1 is a possible D gene (6 bases). Looked up from germline, CDR1 is DFQATT and CDR2 is SNEGSKA (reference sequence). V was cut by 6 bases and J by 7 bases, with 10 bases left in between. The CDR3 has 11 residues. DNA of the CDR3: TGCAGTGCCGTAACAGGGAATGAGCAGTTCTTC. Translating it yields CSAVTGNEQFF.

Here the CDR3 DNA reads TGCAGTGCTACGACAGGGGGAGACCCCAATCAGCCCCAGCATTTT. Translation gives CSATTGGDPNQPQHF. V and J are TRBV20-1 and TRBJ1-5; the match to TRBD1 covers 9 bases. The junction had 7 bases not matched to a gene; V was cut back by 4 bases and J by 3 bases. The CDR3 sequence is 15 residues long. Germline V gene sequence: CDR1 DFQATT, CDR2 SNEGSKA (reference sequence).

This clonotype occurred a few times. CDR3 in amino acids: CSGGTYNEQFF. Here the CDR3 DNA reads TGCAGCGGGGGGACCTACAATGAGCAGTTCTTC. The chain joins TRBV20-1 to TRBJ2-1, with 7 bases aligning to TRBD2. The CDR3 loop spans 11 amino acids. Germline values: CDR1 DFQATT, CDR2 SNEGSKA (reference sequence).

This clonotype occurred a few times. The junction does not match germline at one end; this may be a read error. The chain joins TRBV27 to TRBJ2-5; tentative D call: TRBD1 (5 bases). This CDR3 spans 15 amino acids. Germline V gene lookup returns CDR1 MNHEY and CDR2 SMNVEV (reference sequence). CDR3 protein: CVSSRFLDTRETQYF. In DNA form, the CDR3 reads TGTGTCAGCAGTCGATTCTTGGACACAAGAGAGACCCAGTACTTC.

Concerning this clonotype itself: The junction and the germline gene differ at one end; a read error may be behind it. V usage is TRBV4-1 and J usage is TRBJ2-5; no definite D call. The J call may be faulty, since TRBJ2-7 better matches the DNA end. CDR3 size: 15 residues. Looked up from germline, CDR1 is MGHRA and CDR2 is YSYEKL. The CDR3 coding sequence is TGCGCCAGCAACCAAGATCTAGGGCAGACCTACGAGCAGTACTTC. Amino acids: CASNQDLGQTYEQYF.

This clonotype was detected many times. The rearrangement links TRBV28 to TRBJ2-5, with D possibly matching TRBD1 (5 bases). Trimming took off 6 bases at V and 5 bases at J, with 10 bases between the two ends. The CDR3 loop spans 12 amino acids. From germline, CDR1 is MDHEN and CDR2 SYDVKM. The CDR3 DNA sequence: TGTGCCAGCAGGCAGGGTGGGGAGACCCAGTACTTC. This codes for CASRQGGETQYF. Drawing the rest from reference TRBV28 and TRBJ2-5, the complete variable domain is DVKVTQSSRYLVKRTGEKVFLECVQDMDHENMFWYRQDPGLGLRLIYFSYDVKMKEKGDIPEGYSVSREKKERFSLILESASTNQTSMYLCASRQGGETQYFGPGTRLLVL.

The V gene is TRBV12-3 or TRBV12-4, the J gene TRBJ2-3; 11 bases fit TRBD2. V was pared by 4 bases and J by 1 base, with 10 bases of the junction left unmatched. The CDR3 contains 18 residues. The CDR3 DNA follows: TGTGCCAGCAGTTCTGCGGGGACGGGACTAGCGGGCACAGATACGCAGTATTTT. As protein: CASSSAGTGLAGTDTQYF.

This sequence joins TRBV20-1 and TRBJ2-3; the D gene is possibly TRBD1 (6 bases). The CDR3 contains 14 residues. The germline gives CDR1 DFQATT, CDR2 SNEGSKA (reference sequence). V lost 5 bases to trimming and J lost 3 bases, with 15 bases between them. CDR3 DNA sequence: TGCAGTGCTGACTCCGGGACAACTACAGATACGCAGTATTTT. This codes for CSADSGTTTDTQYF.

This clonotype appeared a few times. The rearrangement links TRBV5-1 to TRBJ1-4; D may be TRBD1 (6 bases). Trimming cost V 5 bases and J 0 bases, with 11 bases left between them. The CDR3 has 15 residues. Germline values: CDR1 SGHRS, CDR2 YFSETQ. The chain's CDR3 is CASRQDSATNEKLFF. CDR3 nucleotides: TGCGCCAGCAGACAGGACAGTGCAACTAATGAAAAACTGTTTTTT.

The CDR3 DNA sequence: TGCGCCAGCAGGGTAGGCGGAACCGACGGGGAGCTGTTTTTT. It encodes CASRVGGTDGELFF. The chain recombines TRBV5-1 with TRBJ2-2; no firm D call. The V end lost 5 bases, the J end lost 7 bases, and 15 bases lay between the germline ends. The CDR3 loop spans 14 amino acids. Germline CDR1 reads SGHRS; CDR2 reads YFSETQ. Using reference TRBV5-1 and TRBJ2-2 for the parts outside the CDR3, the full variable domain is KAGVTQTPRYLIKTRGQQVTLSCSPISGHRSVSWYQQTPGQGLQFLFEYFSETQRNKGNFPGRFSGRQFSNSRSEMNVSTLELGDSALYLCASRVGGTDGELFFGEGSRLTVL.

This clonotype appeared a few times. The chain recombines TRBV28 with TRBJ1-5, with 8 bases fitting TRBD1. The V and J ends lost 5 bases and 0 bases, in that order; junction bases with no gene match: 6. The CDR3 contains 16 residues. The V gene's germline CDR1 is MDHEN and CDR2 SYDVKM. The CDR3 region is CASSTRTGNSNQPQHF. CDR3 DNA sequence: TGTGCCAGCAGTACGCGGACAGGGAATAGCAATCAGCCCCAGCATTTT. The full variable domain, in which reference TRBV28 and TRBJ1-5 provide the parts outside the CDR3, is DVKVTQSSRYLVKRTGEKVFLECVQDMDHENMFWYRQDPGLGLRLIYFSYDVKMKEKGDIPEGYSVSREKKERFSLILESASTNQTSMYLCASSTRTGNSNQPQHFGDGTRLSIL.

The chain joins TRBV14 to TRBJ1-4; unclear D gene. Per germline, CDR1 SGHDN and CDR2 FVKESK. The CDR3 is 13 amino acids. Trimming took off 0 bases at V and 8 bases at J, with 7 bases between the two ends. The CDR3: CASSQDLEEKLFF. The CDR3 DNA reads as TGTGCCAGCAGCCAAGATCTTGAGGAAAAACTGTTTTTT.

This clonotype has a handful of counts. This rearrangement joins TRBV12-3 or TRBV12-4 to TRBJ1-2; 8 nucleotides align to TRBD1. Germline trimming cut 7 bases from V and 5 bases from J; bases unmatched to any gene: 12. The CDR3 totals 15 residues. The CDR3 DNA sequence: TGTGCCAGCATTAAGGGGGGACAGGAGAGATATGGCTACACCTTC. Protein: CASIKGGQERYGYTF.

This clonotype was seen ten or more times. The chain recombines TRBV13 with TRBJ1-1, with D maybe TRBD1 (6 bases). The CDR3 totals 14 residues. Trimming left V 5 bases short and J 1 base short, with 11 bases between. CDR1 PRHDT and CDR2 FYEKMQ come from the germline V gene (reference sequence). DNA of the CDR3: TGTGCCAGCAGCCCCGGACAGAAGAACACTGAAGCTTTCTTT. The encoded protein is CASSPGQKNTEAFF. Combining the CDR3 with reference TRBV13 and TRBJ1-1 gives the whole variable domain AAGVIQSPRHLIKEKRETATLKCYPIPRHDTVYWYQQGPGQDPQFLISFYEKMQSDKGSIPDRFSAQQFSDYHSELNMSSLELGDSALYFCASSPGQKNTEAFFGQGTRLTVV.

This clonotype was found a few times. The chain carries TRBV14 and TRBJ1-4; no clear D gene. Germline V lookup: CDR1 SGHDN, CDR2 FVKESK. Deletions cut 4 bases from V and 8 bases from J, with 8 bases between. The CDR3 consists of 12 residues. CDR3 nucleotide sequence: TGTGCCAGCAGCCCCACATTCGAAAAACTGTTTTTT. As protein: CASSPTFEKLFF.

This clonotype has a handful of counts. Since no conserved phenylalanine or tryptophan closes the CDR3, a read error is the likely cause. The chain combines TRBV29-1 with TRBJ2-1; weak D call: TRBD2 (5 bases). CDR3 size: 12 residues. V gave up 3 bases and J gave up 8 bases, with 11 bases separating them. CDR1 SQVTM and CDR2 ANQGSEA come from the germline V gene. This chain's CDR3 is CSVDFRDDEQFL. The CDR3 DNA is TGCAGCGTTGATTTTCGGGATGATGAGCAGTTCCTC.

This clonotype was observed a handful of times. The chain carries TRBV6-6 and TRBJ1-2; TRBD1 might be the D (5 bases). The CDR3 spans 14 residues. Trimming took off 2 bases at V and 5 bases at J, with 12 bases between the two ends. CDR1 is MNHNY, CDR2 SVGAGI, per germline (reference sequence). The CDR3 nucleotides are TGTGCCAGCAGTTACGGGGGGGACGAATATGGCTACACCTTC. Translation gives CASSYGGDEYGYTF.

This clonotype occurred a few times. The V gene is TRBV5-8, the J gene TRBJ2-1; possible D gene TRBD2, 5 bases. The V and J ends lost 2 bases and 0 bases respectively, with 15 bases between them. The CDR3 is made up of 17 amino acids. Looked up from germline, CDR1 is SGHTS and CDR2 is YDEGEE. CDR3 DNA sequence: TGTGCCAGCAGCTTAGCTCCCCGCACTAGCTCCTACAATGAGCAGTTCTTC. This gives the protein CASSLAPRTSSYNEQFF.

This clonotype was counted a few times. CDR3 loop: CASSFRDAGHRHYEQYF. In nucleotides, the CDR3 is TGTGCCAGCAGCTTCCGAGATGCAGGACATCGTCACTACGAGCAGTACTTC. This sequence joins TRBV7-9 and TRBJ2-7, with TRBD1 as a possible D gene (5 bases). Germline V gene sequence: CDR1 SEHNR, CDR2 FQNEAQ (reference sequence). Between the trimmed V and J ends, which lost 3 bases and 3 bases, there was a span of 21 bases. The CDR3 contains 17 residues.